These T cell receptor beta chains were read from a single sample in a study of persistence of HIV-infected CD4 T cells. Sequencing used immunoSEQ multiplex PCR; TCRdb keeps in-frame clones, though not all of them. The sample includes under 25,000 clones, around 74% of them seen just once. These receptors have no identified antigens. Here the sequenced sample was CD4+ T cells sorted from PBMCs after roughly 18-hour stimulation, taken from a patient who received antiretroviral therapy. The receptors stem from an adult man with HIV who was CMV-seropositive. Both conserved end residues are part of each CDR3. The order of the fields is V gene, J gene, CDR3 protein.

V gene: TRBV5-1
J gene: TRBJ2-7
CDR3 protein: CASSPGLAGGHYEQYF

V gene: TRBV4-2
J gene: TRBJ2-7
CDR3 protein: CASSLNYELNF

V gene: TRBV18
J gene: TRBJ1-6
CDR3 protein: CASSPGGSSYNSPLHF

V gene: TRBV9
J gene: TRBJ1-1
CDR3 protein: CASSVGARDTEAFF

V gene: TRBV15
J gene: TRBJ1-1
CDR3 protein: CATSLSSTAPFF

V gene: TRBV10-2
J gene: TRBJ2-1
CDR3 protein: CASSDPGAIYNEQFF

V gene: TRBV5-1
J gene: TRBJ1-4
CDR3 protein: CASRTSGQRRPTTNEKLFF

V gene: TRBV7-8
J gene: TRBJ2-3
CDR3 protein: CASSPRMTDTQYF

V gene: TRBV6-1
J gene: TRBJ2-5
CDR3 protein: CASSEDRAAGTQYF

V gene: TRBV13
J gene: TRBJ1-1
CDR3 protein: CASSPRTGDTEAFF

V gene: TRBV7-9
J gene: TRBJ1-2
CDR3 protein: CASSLSGTQSRVGYTF

V gene: TRBV19
J gene: TRBJ1-3
CDR3 protein: CASSIPGIATGNTIYF

V gene: TRBV5-1
J gene: TRBJ2-7
CDR3 protein: CASSLTSEGPGEQYF

V gene: TRBV18
J gene: TRBJ2-3
CDR3 protein: CASSPLAATDTQYF

V gene: TRBV5-5
J gene: TRBJ2-7
CDR3 protein: CASSYRDTTYEQYF

V gene: TRBV6-4
J gene: TRBJ2-2
CDR3 protein: CASSEERGAGELFF

V gene: TRBV28
J gene: TRBJ1-1
CDR3 protein: CASSLGGARITEAFF

V gene: TRBV7-3
J gene: TRBJ1-1
CDR3 protein: CASSLRGRGNTEAFF

V gene: TRBV20-1
J gene: TRBJ2-1
CDR3 protein: CSAPGPNEQFF

V gene: TRBV11-2
J gene: TRBJ2-4
CDR3 protein: CASSLKGRLDKNIQYF

V gene: TRBV3-1/TRBV3-2
J gene: TRBJ1-1
CDR3 protein: CASSQGAGEAFF

V gene: TRBV5-1
J gene: TRBJ2-3
CDR3 protein: CASSLDRGPQGDTQYF

V gene: TRBV2
J gene: TRBJ2-2
CDR3 protein: CASIRIMNTGELFF

V gene: TRBV10-3
J gene: TRBJ2-3
CDR3 protein: CAISGNRGANTDTQYF

V gene: TRBV6-5
J gene: TRBJ2-1
CDR3 protein: CASKRQDSYNEQFF

V gene: TRBV23-1
J gene: TRBJ1-3
CDR3 protein: CASSQSQDRGLGNTIYF

V gene: TRBV30
J gene: TRBJ1-1
CDR3 protein: CAWSARAGNTEAFF

V gene: TRBV5-1
J gene: TRBJ2-1
CDR3 protein: CASSLSSGGSYNEQFF

V gene: TRBV5-1
J gene: TRBJ1-1
CDR3 protein: CASSLLGPNLNTEAFF

V gene: TRBV10-1
J gene: TRBJ2-5
CDR3 protein: CASSGSGGQRETQYF

V gene: TRBV4-1
J gene: TRBJ2-1
CDR3 protein: CASSRGGKDNEQFF

V gene: TRBV19
J gene: TRBJ1-5
CDR3 protein: CASSIVRGKGQPQHF

V gene: TRBV2
J gene: TRBJ1-6
CDR3 protein: CASTLDGSSYNSPLHF

V gene: TRBV30
J gene: TRBJ2-3
CDR3 protein: CAWSVVNIYTQYF

V gene: TRBV21-1
J gene: TRBJ2-1
CDR3 protein: CASSKASIGTPGKVDYNEQFF

V gene: TRBV7-2
J gene: TRBJ1-1
CDR3 protein: CASSLGGFMNTEAFF

V gene: TRBV29-1
J gene: TRBJ2-5
CDR3 protein: CSLPGDTKETQYF

V gene: TRBV7-9
J gene: TRBJ1-2
CDR3 protein: CASSLAIANYGYTF

V gene: TRBV5-1
J gene: TRBJ1-1
CDR3 protein: CASSLMGGTEAFF

V gene: TRBV5-1
J gene: TRBJ2-2
CDR3 protein: CASRIRLAGNTGELFF

V gene: TRBV30
J gene: TRBJ1-5
CDR3 protein: CAWSNPGQGGQPQHF

V gene: TRBV15
J gene: TRBJ1-1
CDR3 protein: CATSRDQYTEAFF

V gene: TRBV19
J gene: TRBJ1-5
CDR3 protein: CASSQDRNQPQHF

V gene: TRBV28
J gene: TRBJ2-3
CDR3 protein: CASTSARSGGTDTQYF

V gene: TRBV28
J gene: TRBJ1-5
CDR3 protein: CASSSNRDQGPQHF

V gene: TRBV9
J gene: TRBJ2-7
CDR3 protein: CASTKGQDRQSYEQYF

V gene: TRBV7-2
J gene: TRBJ1-5
CDR3 protein: CASSLGRDQPQHF

V gene: TRBV28
J gene: TRBJ1-5
CDR3 protein: CASSLGGMVVQPQHF